The present entry profiles one T cell receptor beta chain with its context. Germline CDR1 reads MNHEY; CDR2 reads SVGAGI. The CDR3 is 12 residues long. Trimming removed 5 bases at V and 1 base at J, with 5 bases between. This record belongs to a study of PD-1 blockade in classical Hodgkin lymphoma. Brentuximab vedotin exposure varied among the patients, all of whom had relapsed after autologous stem cell transplantation. TCRdb keeps only in-frame clones here, not all; method: immunoSEQ multiplex PCR. The data show about 50,000 clones, around 70% seen once. Here the sequenced sample was peripheral blood mononuclear cells (PBMCs), taken at baseline. The V gene is TRBV6-5, the J gene TRBJ1-2; D not certain. This receptor was obtained from a human donor with classical Hodgkin lymphoma. CDR3 DNA: TGTGCCAGCAGTGCCGATAACTATGGCTACACCTTC. Translated, it gives CASSADNYGYTF.